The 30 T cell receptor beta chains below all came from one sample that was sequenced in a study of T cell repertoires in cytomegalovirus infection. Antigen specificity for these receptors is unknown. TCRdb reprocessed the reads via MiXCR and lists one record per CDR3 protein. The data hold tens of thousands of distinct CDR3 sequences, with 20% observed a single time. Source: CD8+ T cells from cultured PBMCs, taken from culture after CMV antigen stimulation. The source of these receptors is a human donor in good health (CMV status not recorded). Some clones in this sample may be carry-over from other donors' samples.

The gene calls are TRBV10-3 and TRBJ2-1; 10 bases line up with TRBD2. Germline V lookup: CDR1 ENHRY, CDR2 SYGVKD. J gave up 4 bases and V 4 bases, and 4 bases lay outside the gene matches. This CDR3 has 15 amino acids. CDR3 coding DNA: TGTGCCATCAGTGTAAAACTAGCGGGGTACAATGAGCAGTTCTTC. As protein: CAISVKLAGYNEQFF.

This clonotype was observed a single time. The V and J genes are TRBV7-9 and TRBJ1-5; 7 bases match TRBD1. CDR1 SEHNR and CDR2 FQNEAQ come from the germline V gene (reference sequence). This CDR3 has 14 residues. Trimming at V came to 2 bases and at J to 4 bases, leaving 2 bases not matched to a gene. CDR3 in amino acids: CASSLSRGNQPQHF. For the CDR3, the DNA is TGTGCCAGCAGCTTAAGCAGGGGGAATCAGCCCCAGCATTTT.

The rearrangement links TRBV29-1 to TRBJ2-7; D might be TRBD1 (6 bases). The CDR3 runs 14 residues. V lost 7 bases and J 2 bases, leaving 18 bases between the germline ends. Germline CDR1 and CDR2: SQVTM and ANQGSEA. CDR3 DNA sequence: TGCAGCGATGCCCCGAGGACAGCAGCCTACGAGCAGTACTTC. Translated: CSDAPRTAAYEQYF.

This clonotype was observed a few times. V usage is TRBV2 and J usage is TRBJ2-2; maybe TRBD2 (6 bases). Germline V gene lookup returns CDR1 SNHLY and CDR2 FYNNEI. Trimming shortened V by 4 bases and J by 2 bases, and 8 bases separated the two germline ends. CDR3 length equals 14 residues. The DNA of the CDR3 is TGTGCCAGCAGTGCGGAGGGTAACACCGGGGAGCTGTTTTTT. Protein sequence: CASSAEGNTGELFF.

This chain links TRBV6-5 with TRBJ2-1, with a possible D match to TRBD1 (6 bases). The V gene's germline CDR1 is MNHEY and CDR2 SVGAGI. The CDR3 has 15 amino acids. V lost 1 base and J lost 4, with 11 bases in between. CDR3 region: CASSYLPDSYNEQFF. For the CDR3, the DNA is TGTGCCAGCAGTTACTTGCCGGACAGTTACAATGAGCAGTTCTTC.

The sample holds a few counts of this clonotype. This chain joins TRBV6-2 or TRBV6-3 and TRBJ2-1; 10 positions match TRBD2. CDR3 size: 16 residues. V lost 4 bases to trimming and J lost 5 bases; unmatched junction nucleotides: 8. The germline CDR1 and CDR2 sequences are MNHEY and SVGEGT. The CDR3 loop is CASSWELAGFDNEQFF. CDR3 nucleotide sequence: TGTGCCAGCAGTTGGGAACTAGCGGGGTTCGACAATGAGCAGTTCTTC.

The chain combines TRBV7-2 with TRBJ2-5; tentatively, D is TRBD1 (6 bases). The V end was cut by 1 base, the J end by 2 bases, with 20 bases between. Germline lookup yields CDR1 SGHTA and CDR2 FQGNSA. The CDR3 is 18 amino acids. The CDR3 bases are TGTGCCAGCAGCTTAGGACGGGTGGGGGCTAATACACAAGAGACCCAGTACTTC. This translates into CASSLGRVGANTQETQYF.

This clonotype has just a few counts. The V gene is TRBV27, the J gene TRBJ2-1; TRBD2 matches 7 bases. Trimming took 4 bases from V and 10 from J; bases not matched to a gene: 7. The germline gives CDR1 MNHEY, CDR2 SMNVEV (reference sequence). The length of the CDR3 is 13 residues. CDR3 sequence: CASSWVGGQEQFF. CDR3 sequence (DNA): TGTGCCAGCAGTTGGGTGGGAGGGCAGGAGCAGTTCTTC.

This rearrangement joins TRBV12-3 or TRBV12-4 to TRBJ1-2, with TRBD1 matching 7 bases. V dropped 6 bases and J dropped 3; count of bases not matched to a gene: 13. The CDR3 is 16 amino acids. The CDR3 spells CASSSGGSQGHYGYTF. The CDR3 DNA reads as TGTGCCAGCAGCTCTGGAGGTTCACAGGGGCACTATGGCTACACCTTC.

This chain's CDR3 is CASSYGTGNSPLHF. CDR3 in DNA: TGTGCCAGCAGCTACGGGACAGGAAATTCACCCCTCCACTTT. The V call is TRBV11-2, the J call TRBJ1-6, with 8 bases matching TRBD1. CDR3 length equals 14 residues. Germline assignment: CDR1 SGHAT and CDR2 FQNNGV. J gave up 7 bases and V 4 bases, and 3 bases lay outside the gene matches.

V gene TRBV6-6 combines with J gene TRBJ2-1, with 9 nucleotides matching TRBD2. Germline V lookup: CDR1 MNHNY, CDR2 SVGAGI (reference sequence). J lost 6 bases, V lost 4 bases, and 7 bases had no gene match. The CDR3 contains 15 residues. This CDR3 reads CASSSERGAINEQFF. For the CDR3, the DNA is TGTGCCAGCAGTTCCGAGCGGGGGGCTATCAATGAGCAGTTCTTC.

CDR3 sequence reads: CASSLGSRGIWTEAFF. In DNA, the CDR3 is TGTGCCAGCAGCTTAGGTTCCCGGGGCATTTGGACTGAAGCTTTCTTT. This chain joins TRBV7-8 and TRBJ1-1, with D possibly being TRBD1 (5 bases). V gave up 1 base and J gave up 5 bases, with 17 bases separating them. Germline CDR1 is SGHVS and CDR2 is FQNEAQ. CDR3 length: 16 amino acids.

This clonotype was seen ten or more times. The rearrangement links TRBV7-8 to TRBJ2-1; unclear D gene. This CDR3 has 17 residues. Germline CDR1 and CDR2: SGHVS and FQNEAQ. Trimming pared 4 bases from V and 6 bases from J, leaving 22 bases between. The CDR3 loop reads CASSSVATRPRSNEQFF. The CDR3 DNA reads TGTGCCAGCAGCTCCGTTGCGACTCGACCCCGATCCAATGAGCAGTTCTTC.

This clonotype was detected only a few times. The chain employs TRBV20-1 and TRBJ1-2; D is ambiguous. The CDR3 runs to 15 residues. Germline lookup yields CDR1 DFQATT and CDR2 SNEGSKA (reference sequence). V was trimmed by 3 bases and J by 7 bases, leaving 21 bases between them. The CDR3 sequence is CSASDLAWGDSGYTF. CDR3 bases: TGCAGTGCTAGCGACCTGGCATGGGGAGATAGTGGCTACACCTTC.

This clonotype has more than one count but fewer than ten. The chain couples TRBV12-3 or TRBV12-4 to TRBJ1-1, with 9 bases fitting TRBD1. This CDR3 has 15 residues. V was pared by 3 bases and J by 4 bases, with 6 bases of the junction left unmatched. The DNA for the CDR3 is TGTGCCAGCAGTTTGGGACAGGGTTGGTCCACTGAAGCTTTCTTT. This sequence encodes CASSLGQGWSTEAFF.

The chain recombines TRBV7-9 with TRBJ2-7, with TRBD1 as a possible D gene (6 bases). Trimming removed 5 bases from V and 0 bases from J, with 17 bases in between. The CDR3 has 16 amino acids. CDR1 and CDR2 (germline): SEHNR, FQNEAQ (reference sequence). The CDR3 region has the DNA TGTGCCAGCAGCACCCAACAGGGAAACCCCTCCTACGAGCAGTACTTC. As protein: CASSTQQGNPSYEQYF.

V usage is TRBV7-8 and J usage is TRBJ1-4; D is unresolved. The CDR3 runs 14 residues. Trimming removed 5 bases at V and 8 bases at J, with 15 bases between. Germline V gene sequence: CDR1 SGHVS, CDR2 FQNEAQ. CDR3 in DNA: TGTGCCAGCAGCAAAGAAGGGTCTTGGGAAAAACTGTTTTTT. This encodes CASSKEGSWEKLFF.

The chain's CDR3 is CASSPTSGADEQFF. As DNA, the CDR3 is TGTGCCAGCAGCCCGACTAGCGGGGCGGATGAGCAGTTCTTC. This chain joins TRBV5-4 and TRBJ2-1; 11 nucleotides line up with TRBD2. The CDR3 is 14 amino acids. Germline lookup yields CDR1 SGHNT and CDR2 YYREEE (reference sequence). J lost 8 bases, V lost 4 bases, and 5 bases had no gene match.

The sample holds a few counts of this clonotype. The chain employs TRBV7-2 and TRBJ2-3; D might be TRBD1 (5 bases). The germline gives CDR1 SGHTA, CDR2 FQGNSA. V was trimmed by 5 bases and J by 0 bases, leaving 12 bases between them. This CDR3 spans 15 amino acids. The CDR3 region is CASSPRGASTDTQYF. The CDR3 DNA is TGTGCCAGCAGCCCTCGTGGGGCCAGCACAGATACGCAGTATTTT.

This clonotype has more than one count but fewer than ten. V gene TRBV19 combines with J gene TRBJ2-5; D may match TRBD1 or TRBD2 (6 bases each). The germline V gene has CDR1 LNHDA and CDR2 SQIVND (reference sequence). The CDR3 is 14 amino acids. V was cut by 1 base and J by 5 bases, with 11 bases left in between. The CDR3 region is CASSIGGASETQYF. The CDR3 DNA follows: TGTGCCAGTAGTATAGGGGGGGCGAGTGAGACCCAGTACTTC.

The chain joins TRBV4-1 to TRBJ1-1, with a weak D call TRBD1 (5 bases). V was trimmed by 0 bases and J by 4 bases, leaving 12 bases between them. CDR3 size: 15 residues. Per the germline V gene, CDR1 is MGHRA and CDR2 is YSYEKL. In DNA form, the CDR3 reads TGCGCCAGCAGCCAAGATTGGGGGGGGGGCACTGAAGCTTTCTTT. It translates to CASSQDWGGGTEAFF.

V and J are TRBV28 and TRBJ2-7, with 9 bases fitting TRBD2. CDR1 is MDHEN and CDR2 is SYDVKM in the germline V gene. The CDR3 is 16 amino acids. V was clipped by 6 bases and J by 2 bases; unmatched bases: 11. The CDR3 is CASSHAGGGTPYEQYF. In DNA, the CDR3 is TGTGCCAGCAGCCATGCGGGGGGGGGGACTCCCTACGAGCAGTACTTC. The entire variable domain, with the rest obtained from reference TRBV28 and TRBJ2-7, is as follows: DVKVTQSSRYLVKRTGEKVFLECVQDMDHENMFWYRQDPGLGLRLIYFSYDVKMKEKGDIPEGYSVSREKKERFSLILESASTNQTSMYLCASSHAGGGTPYEQYFGPGTRLTVT.

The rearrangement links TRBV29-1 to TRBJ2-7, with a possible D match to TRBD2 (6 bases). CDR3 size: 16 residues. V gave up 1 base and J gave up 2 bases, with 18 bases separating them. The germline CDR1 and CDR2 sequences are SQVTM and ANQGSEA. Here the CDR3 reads CSVEGLREDLTYEQYF. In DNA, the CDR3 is TGCAGCGTTGAAGGCCTAAGGGAGGATTTAACCTACGAGCAGTACTTC.

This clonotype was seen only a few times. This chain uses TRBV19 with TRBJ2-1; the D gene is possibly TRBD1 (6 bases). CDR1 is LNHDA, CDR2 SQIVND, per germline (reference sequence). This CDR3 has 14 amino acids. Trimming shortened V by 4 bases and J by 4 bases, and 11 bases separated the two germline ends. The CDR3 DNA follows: TGTGCCAGTAGTAACCACGGACAGTACAATGAGCAGTTCTTC. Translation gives CASSNHGQYNEQFF.

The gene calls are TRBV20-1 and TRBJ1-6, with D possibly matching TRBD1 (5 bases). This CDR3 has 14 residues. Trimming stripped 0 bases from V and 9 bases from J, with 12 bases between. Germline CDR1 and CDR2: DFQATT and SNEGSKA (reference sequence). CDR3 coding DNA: TGCAGTGCTAGAGAGGGGGGGTTGAGTTCACCCCTCCACTTT. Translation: CSAREGGLSSPLHF.

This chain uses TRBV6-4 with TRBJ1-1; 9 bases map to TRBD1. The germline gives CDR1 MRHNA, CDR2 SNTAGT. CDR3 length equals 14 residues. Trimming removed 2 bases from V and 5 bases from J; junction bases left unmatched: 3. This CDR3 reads CASSDGTGSTEAFF. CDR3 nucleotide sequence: TGTGCCAGCAGTGACGGGACAGGGTCTACTGAAGCTTTCTTT.

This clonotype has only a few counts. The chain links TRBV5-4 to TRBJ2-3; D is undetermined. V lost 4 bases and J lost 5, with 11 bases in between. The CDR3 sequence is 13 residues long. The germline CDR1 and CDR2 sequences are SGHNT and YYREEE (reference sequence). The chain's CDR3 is CASSPPWEDTQYF. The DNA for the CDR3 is TGTGCCAGCAGCCCCCCATGGGAAGATACGCAGTATTTT.

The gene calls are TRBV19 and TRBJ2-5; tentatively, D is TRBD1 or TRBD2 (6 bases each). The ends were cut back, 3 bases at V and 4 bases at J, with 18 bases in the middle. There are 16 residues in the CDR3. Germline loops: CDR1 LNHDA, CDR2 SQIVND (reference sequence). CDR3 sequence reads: CASSIGGMGARETQYF. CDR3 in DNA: TGTGCCAGTAGTATTGGCGGGATGGGGGCCAGAGAGACCCAGTACTTC.

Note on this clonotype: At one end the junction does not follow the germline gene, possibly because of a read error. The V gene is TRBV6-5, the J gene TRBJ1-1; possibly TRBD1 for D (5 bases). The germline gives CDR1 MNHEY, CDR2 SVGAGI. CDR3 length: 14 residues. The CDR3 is CDSSPTSGRTEAFF. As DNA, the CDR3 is TGTGACAGCAGCCCTACCTCAGGGAGGACTGAAGCTTTCTTT.

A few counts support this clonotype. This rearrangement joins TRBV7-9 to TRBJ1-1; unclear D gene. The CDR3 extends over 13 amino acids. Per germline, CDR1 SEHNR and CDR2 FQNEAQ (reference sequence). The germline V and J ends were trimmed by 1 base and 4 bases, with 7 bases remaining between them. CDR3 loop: CASSLDLGTEAFF. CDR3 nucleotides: TGTGCCAGCAGCTTAGATTTGGGCACTGAAGCTTTCTTT.